This T cell receptor beta chain is from a study of T cell responses to AZD1222 COVID-19 vaccine. Study-wide results and limits: White British donors predominated, females outnumbered males, and clonal diversity was possibly underestimated. The number of AZD1222 recipients seropositive at baseline was only 6 or 7. Receipt of two AZD1222 doses was followed by a rise in Spike-specific TCR breadth and depth.

With regard to this clone: What it recognizes is unknown.

Using immunoSEQ multiplex PCR, the repertoire was profiled, and TCRdb retains in-frame clones only, with some absent. There are over 120,000 clones in the sample, with about 2.3% held by the top ten. The trim removed 5 bases at V and 4 bases at J, leaving 2 bases unmatched. The length of the CDR3 is 13 residues. Germline V gene lookup returns CDR1 LNHDA and CDR2 SQIVND (reference sequence). Sample: peripheral blood. The V gene is TRBV19, the J gene TRBJ2-1; 7 bases are shared with TRBD1. The sequence derives from an adult in good health. The CDR3 here is CASSQGQYNEQFF. As DNA, the CDR3 is TGTGCCAGTAGTCAGGGACAGTACAATGAGCAGTTCTTC.